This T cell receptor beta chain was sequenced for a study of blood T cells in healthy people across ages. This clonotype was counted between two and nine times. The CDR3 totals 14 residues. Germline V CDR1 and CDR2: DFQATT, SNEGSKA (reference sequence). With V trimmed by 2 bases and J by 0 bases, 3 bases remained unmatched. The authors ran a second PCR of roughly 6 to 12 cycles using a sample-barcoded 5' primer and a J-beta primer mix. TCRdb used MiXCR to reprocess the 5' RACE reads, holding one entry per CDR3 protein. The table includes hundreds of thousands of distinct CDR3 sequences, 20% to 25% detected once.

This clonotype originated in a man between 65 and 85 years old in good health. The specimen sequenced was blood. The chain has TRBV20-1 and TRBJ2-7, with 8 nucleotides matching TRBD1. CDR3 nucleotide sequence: TGCAGTGCTAGACCGGGGACAGGCTCCTACGAGCAGTACTTC. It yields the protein CSARPGTGSYEQYF.